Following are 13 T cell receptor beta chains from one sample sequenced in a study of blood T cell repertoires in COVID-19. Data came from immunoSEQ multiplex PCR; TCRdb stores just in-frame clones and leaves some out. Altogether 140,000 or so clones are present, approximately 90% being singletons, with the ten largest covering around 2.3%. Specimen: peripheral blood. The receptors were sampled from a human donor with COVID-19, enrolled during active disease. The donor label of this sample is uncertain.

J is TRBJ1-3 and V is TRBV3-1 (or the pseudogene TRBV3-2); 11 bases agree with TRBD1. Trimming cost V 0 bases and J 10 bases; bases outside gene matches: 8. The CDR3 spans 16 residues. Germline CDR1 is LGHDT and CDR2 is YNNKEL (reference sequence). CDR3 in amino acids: CASSQDPWDRGRTIYF. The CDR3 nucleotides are TGTGCCAGCAGCCAAGACCCTTGGGACAGGGGGAGGACCATATATTTT.

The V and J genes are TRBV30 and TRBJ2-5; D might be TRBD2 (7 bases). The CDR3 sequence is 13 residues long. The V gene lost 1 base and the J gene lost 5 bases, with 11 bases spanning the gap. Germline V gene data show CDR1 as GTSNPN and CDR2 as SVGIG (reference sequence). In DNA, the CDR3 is TGTGCCTGGAGTGGATCGGGGGGCGAGACCCAGTACTTC. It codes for CAWSGSGGETQYF.

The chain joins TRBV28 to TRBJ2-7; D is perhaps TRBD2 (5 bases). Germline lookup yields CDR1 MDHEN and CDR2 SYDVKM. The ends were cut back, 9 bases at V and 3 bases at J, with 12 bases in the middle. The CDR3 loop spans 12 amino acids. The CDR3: CASAGNNYEQYF. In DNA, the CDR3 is TGTGCCAGTGCCGGGAACAACTACGAGCAGTACTTC.

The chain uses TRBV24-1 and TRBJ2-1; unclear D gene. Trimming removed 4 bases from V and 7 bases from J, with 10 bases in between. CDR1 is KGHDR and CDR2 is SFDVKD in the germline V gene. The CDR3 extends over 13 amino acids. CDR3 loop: CATSDKRRNEQFF. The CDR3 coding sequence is TGTGCCACCAGTGACAAACGGCGGAATGAGCAGTTCTTC.

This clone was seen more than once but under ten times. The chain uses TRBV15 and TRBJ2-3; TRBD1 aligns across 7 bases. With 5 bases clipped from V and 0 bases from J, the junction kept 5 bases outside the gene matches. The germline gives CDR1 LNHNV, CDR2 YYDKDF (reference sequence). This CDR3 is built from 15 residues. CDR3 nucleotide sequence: TGTGCCACCAGCCTTGACAGGGAAAGCACAGATACGCAGTATTTT. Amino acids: CATSLDRESTDTQYF. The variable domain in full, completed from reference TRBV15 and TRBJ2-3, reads DAMVIQNPRYQVTQFGKPVTLSCSQTLNHNVMYWYQQKSSQAPKLLFHYYDKDFNNEADTPDNFQSRRPNTSFCFLDIRSPGLGDTAMYLCATSLDRESTDTQYFGPGTRLTVL.

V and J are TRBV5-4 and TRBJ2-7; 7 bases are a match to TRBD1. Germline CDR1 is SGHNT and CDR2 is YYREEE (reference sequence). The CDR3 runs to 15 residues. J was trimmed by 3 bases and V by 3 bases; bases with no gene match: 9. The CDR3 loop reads CASSSTRQGGYEQYF. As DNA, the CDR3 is TGTGCCAGCAGCTCCACCCGACAGGGCGGCTACGAGCAGTACTTC. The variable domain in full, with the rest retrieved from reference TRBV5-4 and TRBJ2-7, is ETGVTQSPTHLIKTRGQQVTLRCSSQSGHNTVSWYQQALGQGPQFIFQYYREEENGRGNFPPRFSGLQFPNYSSELNVNALELDDSALYLCASSSTRQGGYEQYFGPGTRLTVT.

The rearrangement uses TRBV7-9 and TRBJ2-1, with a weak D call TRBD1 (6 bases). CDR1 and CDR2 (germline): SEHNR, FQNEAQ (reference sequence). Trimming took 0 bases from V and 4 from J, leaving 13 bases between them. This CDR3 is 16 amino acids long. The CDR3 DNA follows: TGTGCCAGCAGCTTAGCGCTCAGGACAGAATACAATGAGCAGTTCTTC. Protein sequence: CASSLALRTEYNEQFF.

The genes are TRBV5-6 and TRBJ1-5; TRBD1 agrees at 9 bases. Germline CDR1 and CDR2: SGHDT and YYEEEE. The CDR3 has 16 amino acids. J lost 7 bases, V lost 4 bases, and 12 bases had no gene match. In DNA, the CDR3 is TGTGCCAGCAGCGCGGGGGACAGGGAGGATTCGCAGCCCCAGCATTTT. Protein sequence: CASSAGDREDSQPQHF.

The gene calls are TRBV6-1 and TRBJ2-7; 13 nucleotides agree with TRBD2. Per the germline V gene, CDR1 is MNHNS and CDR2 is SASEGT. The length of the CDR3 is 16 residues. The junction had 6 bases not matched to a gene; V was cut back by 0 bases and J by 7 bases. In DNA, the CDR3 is TGTGCCAGCAGTGAAGCGATAGGACTAGCGGGGGATGAGCAGTACTTC. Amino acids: CASSEAIGLAGDEQYF.

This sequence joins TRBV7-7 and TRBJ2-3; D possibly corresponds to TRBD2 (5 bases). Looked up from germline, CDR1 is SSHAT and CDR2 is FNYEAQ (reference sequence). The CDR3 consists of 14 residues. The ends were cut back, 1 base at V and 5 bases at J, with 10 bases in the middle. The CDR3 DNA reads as TGTGCCAGCAGCTTAGTAGGAGGTCGAGATACGCAGTATTTT. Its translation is CASSLVGGRDTQYF. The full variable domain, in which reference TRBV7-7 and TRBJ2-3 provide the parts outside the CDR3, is GAGVSQSPRYKVTKRGQDVTLRCDPISSHATLYWYQQALGQGPEFLTYFNYEAQPDKSGLPSDRFSAERPEGSISTLTIQRTEQRDSAMYRCASSLVGGRDTQYFGPGTRLTVL.

As DNA, the CDR3 is TGTGCCAGCAGCTCGGTCGAAGATGAAGCTTTCTTT. It specifies CASSSVEDEAFF. This sequence joins TRBV28 and TRBJ1-1; D is unclear. The CDR3 has 12 amino acids. Germline CDR1 MDHEN, CDR2 SYDVKM. Trimming left V 6 bases short and J 7 bases short, with 12 bases between. Together with reference TRBV28 and TRBJ1-1, the CDR3 gives the full variable domain: DVKVTQSSRYLVKRTGEKVFLECVQDMDHENMFWYRQDPGLGLRLIYFSYDVKMKEKGDIPEGYSVSREKKERFSLILESASTNQTSMYLCASSSVEDEAFFGQGTRLTVV.

The chain's CDR3 is CASSISASRGQFF. CDR3 nucleotide sequence: TGTGCCAGCAGCATTAGTGCGTCACGGGGACAGTTCTTC. The chain couples TRBV7-9 to TRBJ2-1, with D perhaps matching TRBD2 (5 bases). Deletions cut 5 bases from V and 13 bases from J, with 18 bases between. The CDR3 runs to 13 residues. CDR1 is SEHNR and CDR2 is FQNEAQ in the germline V gene (reference sequence).

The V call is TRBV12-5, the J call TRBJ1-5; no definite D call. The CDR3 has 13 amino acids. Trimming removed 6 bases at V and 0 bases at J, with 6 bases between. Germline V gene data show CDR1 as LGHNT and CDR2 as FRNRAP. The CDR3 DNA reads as TGTGCTAGTGGGGCACGTAGCAATCAGCCCCAGCATTTT. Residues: CASGARSNQPQHF.